This TCR beta chain was recovered during a study of cytomegalovirus exposure and HLA in healthy donors. Turning to this clone: Its matching antigen is unknown.

Per the germline V gene, CDR1 is MGHDK and CDR2 is SYGVNS. The CDR3 totals 13 residues. V lost 4 bases, J lost 2 bases, and 3 bases lay in between. General study results and limits: The authors later found TCR association rates varying by HLA locus, with DRB1 most and HLA-C fewest. The Asian-associated ancestry cluster reportedly had fewer N-insertions than the approximately 650-donor mean in a later analysis.

Primers: 60 Vbeta forward and 13 Jbeta reverse. The method was immunoSEQ multiplex PCR; TCRdb's version includes in-frame clones alone and lacks a portion of them. The sample shows about 150,000 clones, roughly 83% of them seen only once. V is TRBV25-1 and J is TRBJ2-6; D is unclear. The sample consisted of PBMCs. The clonotype originates from a man aged 25-40 years in good health and CMV-seropositive. CDR3 loop: CASSAAGANVLTF. CDR3 in DNA: TGTGCCAGCAGTGCGGCTGGGGCCAACGTCCTGACTTTC.